This TCR beta chain was recorded in a study of cytomegalovirus exposure and HLA in healthy donors. General study points: Later analysis placed DRB1 highest and HLA-C lowest in TCR association rates, which differed by HLA locus. Later analysis found that TCR beta chains associated with HLA were more clonally expanded than other, equally common chains.

Germline CDR1 SGHNT, CDR2 YENEEA. The CDR3 totals 16 residues. V lost 0 bases, J lost 4 bases, and 2 bases stayed unmatched. Primers: 60 Vbeta forward and 13 Jbeta reverse. Per the original methods: Some 10 million of the 80 million or so unique TCR beta chains counted in a later analysis were shared. Profiling relied on immunoSEQ multiplex PCR, and the TCRdb table lists in-frame clones only, not all of them. That table is the source of V, J and clone size, and D and trimming were worked out from the DNA. The table has about 120,000 clones, roughly 82% seen once. In this sample, this clone turned up a few times. Antigen: not known.

The sequenced material came from PBMCs. V is TRBV11-3 and J is TRBJ2-1, with 11 bases that match TRBD2. The sequence was collected from a man aged 18 to 35 in good health and CMV-seropositive. The CDR3 sequence: CASSLDGTSGYNEQFF. The CDR3 DNA is TGTGCCAGCAGCTTAGATGGGACTAGCGGTTACAATGAGCAGTTCTTC.